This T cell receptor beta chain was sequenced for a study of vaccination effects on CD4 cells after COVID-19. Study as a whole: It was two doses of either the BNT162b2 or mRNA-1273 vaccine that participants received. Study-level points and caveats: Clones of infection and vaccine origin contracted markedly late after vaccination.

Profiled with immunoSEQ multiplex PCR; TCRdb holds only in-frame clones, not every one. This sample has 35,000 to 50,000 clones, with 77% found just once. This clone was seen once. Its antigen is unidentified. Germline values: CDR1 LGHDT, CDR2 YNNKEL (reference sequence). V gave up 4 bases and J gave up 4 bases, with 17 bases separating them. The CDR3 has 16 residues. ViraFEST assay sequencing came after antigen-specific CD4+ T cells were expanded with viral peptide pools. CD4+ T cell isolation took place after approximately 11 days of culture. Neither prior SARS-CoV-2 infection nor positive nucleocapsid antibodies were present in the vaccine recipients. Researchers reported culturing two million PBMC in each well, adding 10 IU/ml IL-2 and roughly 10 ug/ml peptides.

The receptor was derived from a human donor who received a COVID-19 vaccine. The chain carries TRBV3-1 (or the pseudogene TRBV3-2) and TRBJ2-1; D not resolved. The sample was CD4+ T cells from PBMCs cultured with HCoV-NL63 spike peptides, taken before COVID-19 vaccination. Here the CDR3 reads CASSPLSGTIYNEQFF. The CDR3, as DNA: TGTGCCAGCAGCCCTCTGTCAGGAACAATATACAATGAGCAGTTCTTC.